What follows are 10 T cell receptor beta chains derived from one specimen sequenced in a study of blood T cell repertoires in COVID-19. TCRdb keeps only in-frame clones here, not all; method: immunoSEQ multiplex PCR. In the table there are 150,000 to 180,000 clones, about 80% of which are singletons. The sample taken for sequencing was peripheral blood. These receptors originate from a woman aged 60 to 75 with acute or convalescent COVID-19.

The chain uses TRBV6-5 and TRBJ1-1; 7 positions agree with TRBD1. Germline values: CDR1 MNHEY, CDR2 SVGAGI. This CDR3 comprises 12 residues. V gave up 4 bases and J gave up 11 bases; unmatched junction bases: 7. CDR3 protein: CASSSQTGSAFF. The DNA for the CDR3 is TGTGCCAGCAGTTCACAGACAGGGAGCGCTTTCTTT.

The chain combines TRBV28 with TRBJ1-1; D is unresolved. CDR3 size: 15 residues. The germline V gene has CDR1 MDHEN and CDR2 SYDVKM. Trimming removed 6 bases from V and 2 bases from J, with 16 bases in between. Here the CDR3 reads CASSPAPGINTEAFF. The CDR3 coding sequence is TGTGCCAGCAGCCCCGCCCCGGGAATTAACACTGAAGCTTTCTTT.

This chain links TRBV5-1 with TRBJ1-2, with D possibly TRBD1 on 6 matching bases. V was shortened by 3 bases and J by 1 base, with 13 bases between the two germline ends. Germline values: CDR1 SGHRS, CDR2 YFSETQ. There are 15 residues in the CDR3. The CDR3 sequence is CASSYQQGINYGYTF. CDR3 DNA sequence: TGCGCCAGCAGCTATCAACAGGGCATTAACTATGGCTACACCTTC.

The gene calls are TRBV15 and TRBJ1-2; weak D call: TRBD1 (6 bases). The ends were cut back, 0 bases at V and 3 bases at J, with 11 bases in the middle. The germline V gene has CDR1 LNHNV and CDR2 YYDKDF (reference sequence). The CDR3 has 15 residues. CDR3 region: CATSRDFAGDYGYTF. As DNA, the CDR3 is TGTGCCACCAGCAGAGATTTTGCAGGGGACTATGGCTACACCTTC.

This clone occurred once. The chain recombines TRBV6-5 with TRBJ1-1, with TRBD1 identical over 7 bases. The junction had 5 bases not matched to a gene; V was cut back by 6 bases and J by 4 bases. Germline-derived CDR1 and CDR2 are MNHEY and SVGAGI. This CDR3 has 13 amino acids. The CDR3 is CASRARGRTEAFF. The CDR3, as DNA: TGTGCCAGCAGGGCTAGGGGGCGCACTGAAGCTTTCTTT.

With regard to this clone: The sample carries other DNA sequences with the same CDR3. The V gene is TRBV5-1, the J gene TRBJ1-1; D unresolved. The V end was cut by 0 bases, the J end by 2 bases, with 8 bases between. The CDR3 is 14 amino acids. Per the germline V gene, CDR1 is SGHRS and CDR2 is YFSETQ. The DNA for the CDR3 is TGCGCCAGCAGCTTGGCCGCGGGAAACACTGAAGCTTTCTTT. It is translated as CASSLAAGNTEAFF.

V gene TRBV12-3 or TRBV12-4 combines with J gene TRBJ1-2; TRBD1 agrees at 8 bases. The CDR3 length is 11 residues. The ends lost 5 bases at V and 8 bases at J; junction bases unmatched: 1. CDR3 loop: CASSRTGGYTF. As DNA, the CDR3 is TGTGCCAGCAGTAGGACAGGGGGCTACACCTTC.

The CDR3 here is CASSNPGQSSYNSPLHF. CDR3 sequence (DNA): TGTGCCAGCAGCAATCCGGGACAGAGCTCCTATAATTCACCCCTCCACTTT. V is TRBV5-4 and J is TRBJ1-6; TRBD1 matches at 7 bases. V shed 4 bases and J 0 bases; nucleotides not matched to a gene: 7. CDR1 is SGHNT and CDR2 is YYREEE in the germline V gene (reference sequence). The CDR3 is 17 amino acids.

V gene TRBV4-1 combines with J gene TRBJ2-3; 10 bases line up with TRBD2. CDR1 and CDR2 from the germline V gene are MGHRA and YSYEKL. The J segment lost 7 bases and the V segment lost 1 base, leaving 8 bases of the junction unmatched. The CDR3 has 16 amino acids. The CDR3 protein is CASSQVSGGVGNTQYF. Written as DNA, the CDR3 is TGCGCCAGCAGCCAAGTGAGCGGGGGGGTCGGGAATACGCAGTATTTT.

The chain couples TRBV2 to TRBJ1-1; TRBD1 might be the D (5 bases). CDR3 size: 14 residues. Trimming removed 3 bases at V and 1 base at J, with 9 bases between. Per the germline V gene, CDR1 is SNHLY and CDR2 is FYNNEI. The CDR3 DNA is TGTGCCAGCAGTGACCTTACAGGGAACACTGAAGCTTTCTTT. The encoded protein is CASSDLTGNTEAFF.